This entry lists 26 T cell receptor beta chains sequenced from one sample in a study of shared clonotypes between healthy human individuals. The repertoire was sequenced with immunoSEQ multiplex PCR; TCRdb's copy has only in-frame clones and lacks some. The table includes 180,000 or so clones, 80% to 95% detected once. Sequenced sample: naive CD4+ T cells sorted from blood. Stated subset: CD45RA+ positively selected. The receptors stem from a woman aged 25 to 39 in good health.

The chain has TRBV30 and TRBJ2-7; D is tentatively TRBD1 or TRBD2 (5 bases each). V shed 4 bases and J shed 6 bases, with 19 bases lying between them. Germline loops: CDR1 GTSNPN, CDR2 SVGIG (reference sequence). There are 14 residues in the CDR3. CDR3 protein: CAWKIGTALGEQYF. CDR3 DNA: TGTGCCTGGAAAATCGGGACGGCCCTAGGCGAGCAGTACTTC. Supplemented by reference TRBV30 and TRBJ2-7, the full variable domain reads SQTIHQWPATLVQPVGSPLSLECTVEGTSNPNLYWYRQAAGRGLQLLFYSVGIGQISSEVPQNLSASRPQDRQFILSSKKLLLSDSGFYLCAWKIGTALGEQYFGPGTRLTVT.

The chain combines TRBV27 with TRBJ1-4; no definite D call. Per germline, CDR1 MNHEY and CDR2 SMNVEV (reference sequence). The CDR3 contains 14 residues. The V gene lost 1 base and the J gene lost 8 bases, with 11 bases spanning the gap. In DNA form, the CDR3 reads TGTGCCAGCAGTTTATACCGGGAAAGCGAAAAACTGTTTTTT. Protein sequence: CASSLYRESEKLFF.

The V and J genes are TRBV4-1 and TRBJ2-2; D gene ambiguous. The CDR3 loop spans 16 amino acids. Germline loops: CDR1 MGHRA, CDR2 YSYEKL. V lost 1 base, J lost 6 bases, and 15 bases lay in between. The CDR3 nucleotides read TGCGCCAGCAGCCAAGTTCTGCGACCCCGATCCGGGGAGCTGTTTTTT. Protein sequence: CASSQVLRPRSGELFF.

The chain combines TRBV9 with TRBJ2-7; TRBD2 matches at 7 bases. Losses at the gene ends were 2 bases for V and 3 bases for J; bases not matched to a gene: 8. There are 15 residues in the CDR3. Germline V gene lookup returns CDR1 SGDLS and CDR2 YYNGEE. The CDR3 here is CASSVGTMQNYEQYF. CDR3 sequence (DNA): TGTGCCAGCAGCGTGGGGACTATGCAGAACTACGAGCAGTACTTC.

The chain employs TRBV30 and TRBJ2-7, with 7 bases lining up with TRBD1. Germline loops: CDR1 GTSNPN, CDR2 SVGIG (reference sequence). Trimming cost V 6 bases and J 3 bases; bases outside gene matches: 8. This CDR3 is 13 amino acids long. This CDR3 is CACYLGTVYEQYF. The CDR3 bases are TGTGCCTGTTACCTTGGGACAGTCTACGAGCAGTACTTC. The full variable domain, with the rest looked up from reference TRBV30 and TRBJ2-7, is SQTIHQWPATLVQPVGSPLSLECTVEGTSNPNLYWYRQAAGRGLQLLFYSVGIGQISSEVPQNLSASRPQDRQFILSSKKLLLSDSGFYLCACYLGTVYEQYFGPGTRLTVT.

This chain links TRBV5-1 with TRBJ2-7, with a weak D call TRBD1 (5 bases). V was shortened by 0 bases and J by 6 bases, with 10 bases between the two germline ends. Germline V lookup: CDR1 SGHRS, CDR2 YFSETQ. The CDR3 length is 13 residues. The CDR3, as DNA: TGCGCCAGCAGCTTGGTTGGGGCGCGCGAGCAGTACTTC. Translating it yields CASSLVGAREQYF.

The chain employs TRBV5-4 and TRBJ1-5; D is unresolved. Germline values: CDR1 SGHNT, CDR2 YYREEE (reference sequence). This CDR3 region has 14 residues. V was trimmed by 4 bases and J by 1 base, leaving 9 bases between them. In nucleotides, the CDR3 is TGTGCCAGCAGCCTGGGTGGGAGCAATCAGCCCCAGCATTTT. Encoded protein: CASSLGGSNQPQHF.

The chain employs TRBV28 and TRBJ1-4; D not certain. CDR3 length: 17 amino acids. Germline-derived CDR1 and CDR2 are MDHEN and SYDVKM. V was shortened by 2 bases and J by 2 bases, with 15 bases between the two germline ends. CDR3 DNA sequence: TGTGCCAGCAGTTTAGGAGTCCCTCGGCGGACTAATGAAAAACTGTTTTTT. Protein: CASSLGVPRRTNEKLFF.

The rearrangement links TRBV6-5 to TRBJ2-1; 10 bases match TRBD1. Germline CDR1 reads MNHEY; CDR2 reads SVGAGI. The CDR3 has 14 amino acids. V lost 5 bases, J lost 11 bases, and 9 bases stayed unmatched. The CDR3 DNA reads as TGTGCCAGCAGTCCGCGGACAGGGGGTTTTAAGCAGTTCTTC. Translated, it gives CASSPRTGGFKQFF.

The chain joins TRBV21-1 to TRBJ2-7; TRBD2, the table's D call, was not compared with the DNA. TRBV21-1 is listed as a pseudogene. This CDR3 is built from 14 residues. For the CDR3, the DNA is TGTGCCAACTGCCCTAGCGGGGGACCGTACGAGCAGTACTTC. Encoded protein: CANCPSGGPYEQYF.

V is TRBV7-9 and J is TRBJ2-3; D unresolved. Germline lookup yields CDR1 SEHNR and CDR2 FQNEAQ (reference sequence). Trimming shortened V by 2 bases and J by 6 bases, and 9 bases separated the two germline ends. This CDR3 is built from 13 residues. CDR3 in amino acids: CASSLTPSDTQYF. CDR3 DNA: TGTGCCAGCAGCTTAACCCCCTCGGATACGCAGTATTTT. The full variable domain, rest sourced from reference TRBV7-9 and TRBJ2-3, is DTGVSQNPRHKITKRGQNVTFRCDPISEHNRLYWYRQTLGQGPEFLTYFQNEAQLEKSRLLSDRFSAERPKGSFSTLEIQRTEQGDSAMYLCASSLTPSDTQYFGPGTRLTVL.

V is TRBV6-1 and J is TRBJ1-5; possible D gene TRBD1, 6 bases. In germline, CDR1 is MNHNS, CDR2 SASEGT. Trimming pared 0 bases from V and 6 bases from J, leaving 15 bases between. CDR3 size: 16 residues. CDR3 loop: CASSEAVGGASQPQHF. The CDR3 DNA is TGTGCCAGCAGTGAAGCAGTCGGGGGCGCCTCTCAGCCCCAGCATTTT.

The CDR3 nucleotides read TGTGCCAGTATCCAGGAAGGAGAGGCCAAGTACACCGGGGAGCTGTTTTTT. Its protein product is CASIQEGEAKYTGELFF. The chain is built from TRBV19 and TRBJ2-2, with no clear D. CDR3 length equals 17 residues. Germline V gives CDR1 LNHDA, CDR2 SQIVND (reference sequence). Trimming removed 7 bases from V and 3 bases from J, with 21 bases in between.

The chain recombines TRBV9 with TRBJ2-3, with a tentative D call TRBD1 (6 bases). Trimming stripped 0 bases from V and 0 bases from J, with 8 bases between. Germline CDR1 is SGDLS and CDR2 is YYNGEE. CDR3 length: 15 amino acids. In DNA form, the CDR3 reads TGTGCCAGCAGCGTAGTGCAGGGGAGCACAGATACGCAGTATTTT. Amino acid sequence: CASSVVQGSTDTQYF.

The chain links TRBV7-6 to TRBJ1-1; D is unclear. CDR1 SGHVS and CDR2 FNYEAQ come from the germline V gene. The CDR3 sequence is 12 residues long. Trimming removed 5 bases from V and 4 bases from J, with 8 bases in between. The CDR3 nucleotides are TGTGCCAGCAGCCCCATTCGCACTGAAGCTTTCTTT. This codes for CASSPIRTEAFF.

The rearrangement uses TRBV4-1 and TRBJ2-1; D possibly uses TRBD1 or TRBD2 (5 bases each). CDR1 and CDR2 from the germline V gene are MGHRA and YSYEKL. The CDR3 consists of 14 residues. The V end lost 6 bases, the J end lost 0 bases, and 9 bases lay between the germline ends. In nucleotides, the CDR3 is TGCGCCAGCAGGGGGACGAGCTCCTACAATGAGCAGTTCTTC. This encodes CASRGTSSYNEQFF.

The chain couples TRBV6-5 to TRBJ2-5, with 12 bases fitting TRBD2. The CDR3 loop spans 15 amino acids. Germline-derived CDR1 and CDR2 are MNHEY and SVGAGI. V lost 6 bases to trimming and J lost 7 bases; unmatched junction nucleotides: 9. CDR3 DNA sequence: TGTGCCAGCAGCACCACTAGCGGGAGGTACGGGACCCAGTACTTC. Protein product: CASSTTSGRYGTQYF.

Worth noting for this clone: The sample holds other DNA sequences that translate to the same CDR3. V and J are TRBV5-1 and TRBJ2-5; D is unresolved. CDR3 length equals 13 residues. V was trimmed by 0 bases and J by 3 bases, leaving 6 bases between them. Looked up from germline, CDR1 is SGHRS and CDR2 is YFSETQ. DNA of the CDR3: TGCGCCAGCAGCTTGGCCGGAAAAGAGACCCAGTACTTC. The encoded protein is CASSLAGKETQYF.

The chain has TRBV15 and TRBJ2-7, with a tentative D call TRBD1 (5 bases). The CDR3 has 14 residues. V was trimmed by 5 bases and J by 5 bases, leaving 16 bases between them. Germline CDR1 reads LNHNV; CDR2 reads YYDKDF (reference sequence). The CDR3 spells CATSSRAGSDEQYF. In nucleotides, the CDR3 is TGTGCCACCAGCTCCCGAGCAGGGTCCGACGAGCAGTACTTC.

The V gene is TRBV29-1, the J gene TRBJ2-2; a weak D match, TRBD2 (5 bases). Germline CDR1 is SQVTM and CDR2 is ANQGSEA. This CDR3 comprises 13 residues. V lost 7 bases and J lost 0, with 9 bases in between. The CDR3 protein is CSAREPNTGELFF. The CDR3 DNA sequence: TGCAGCGCCCGGGAACCGAACACCGGGGAGCTGTTTTTT.

The rearrangement links TRBV5-1 to TRBJ2-3; 10 nucleotides line up with TRBD2. The CDR3 consists of 16 residues. Germline CDR1 reads SGHRS; CDR2 reads YFSETQ. The trim removed 0 bases at V and 2 bases at J, leaving 3 bases unmatched. The CDR3 is CASSLVLAGVTDTQYF. CDR3 in DNA: TGCGCCAGCAGCTTGGTCCTAGCGGGGGTCACAGATACGCAGTATTTT.

The chain uses TRBV7-8 and TRBJ2-3; 9 nucleotides agree with TRBD2. After removal of 1 base from V and 4 bases from J, the junction contained 6 bases not matched to a gene. This CDR3 contains 16 residues. CDR1 is SGHVS and CDR2 is FQNEAQ in the germline V gene. CDR3 region: CASSLVGGRVSDTQYF. The CDR3 DNA reads as TGTGCCAGCAGCTTAGTTGGCGGGAGGGTGTCAGATACGCAGTATTTT.

The chain recombines TRBV25-1 with TRBJ1-2, with no clear D. The CDR3 spans 15 residues. The germline CDR1 and CDR2 sequences are MGHDK and SYGVNS. V lost 2 bases to trimming and J lost 0 bases, with 10 bases between them. DNA for the CDR3: TGTGCCAGCAGTGAAGAGGGTGACCCTAACTATGGCTACACCTTC. Its protein is CASSEEGDPNYGYTF.

The V call is TRBV7-9, the J call TRBJ2-5; D is possibly TRBD1 or TRBD2 (5 bases each). The J call may be wrong; the DNA end is better matched by TRBJ2-7. Germline CDR1 SEHNR, CDR2 FQNEAQ (reference sequence). This CDR3 region has 15 residues. The CDR3 protein is CASSSGTEKPYEQYF. The DNA of the CDR3 is TGTGCCAGCAGCTCCGGGACGGAAAAACCCTACGAGCAGTACTTC.

The chain couples TRBV2 to TRBJ1-1; D gene uncertain. The CDR3 has 12 residues. The germline V and J ends were trimmed by 5 bases and 1 base, with 5 bases remaining between them. The germline V gene encodes CDR1 SNHLY and CDR2 FYNNEI. As DNA, the CDR3 is TGTGCCAGCAGTTCCAGGAACACTGAAGCTTTCTTT. Protein: CASSSRNTEAFF.

The gene calls are TRBV13 and TRBJ2-1; 12 bases are a match to TRBD2. The CDR3 has 16 residues. V lost 2 bases and J lost 9; bases outside the gene matches: 8. CDR1 and CDR2 (germline): PRHDT, FYEKMQ (reference sequence). CDR3 DNA sequence: TGTGCCAGCAGCTTATTCGGGCTAGCGGGAGGGGGTGAGCAGTTCTTC. Encoded protein: CASSLFGLAGGGEQFF.